The entry that follows covers one T cell receptor beta chain sequence. The data belong to a study of PD-1 and CTLA-4 blockade in melanoma. Looked up from germline, CDR1 is SGHNT and CDR2 is YYREEE (reference sequence). There are 15 residues in the CDR3. Germline trimming cut 0 bases from V and 4 bases from J; bases unmatched to any gene: 2. This table comes from immunoSEQ multiplex PCR, and its TCRdb copy is limited to in-frame clones, with some not included. The sample includes around 31,000 clones, roughly 90% of them seen just once. The chain combines TRBV5-4 with TRBJ2-2; the match to TRBD2 covers 8 bases. The origin of this receptor is a human donor with melanoma. The starting material was CD8+ T cells from peripheral blood, obtained from a patient given anti-PD-1 treatment. The CDR3 nucleotides read TGTGCCAGCAGCTTGGTCGCGGGGGGCACCGGGGAGCTGTTTTTT. Translated: CASSLVAGGTGELFF.